Each of the 30 T cell receptor beta chains below was sequenced from the same sample in a study of regulatory T cells in long-lasting Graves disease. Indicated time point: newly diagnosed GD, antithyroid drugs for less than 3 months. RNA isolated from PBMCs was used to make the TCR library. iRepertoire HTBI primers and Arm-PCR of CDR3 regions built TCR beta libraries. MiXCR, run by TCRdb on the multiplex PCR reads, gives a single entry per CDR3 protein. The profile shows about 530,000 distinct CDR3 sequences, about 16% of them singletons. These data were likewise used in another study, on T cells in Graves' hyperthyroidism and ophthalmopathy.

The sequences come from peripheral blood mononuclear cells (PBMCs), collected at new diagnosis, from a patient treated with antithyroid drugs. These receptors were taken from a woman aged 35 to 59 with Graves disease.

This clonotype was recorded many times. The rearrangement joins TRBV2 to TRBJ1-5, with D tentatively TRBD1 (6 bases). Between the trimmed V and J ends, which lost 1 base and 4 bases, there was a span of 11 bases. Germline loops: CDR1 SNHLY, CDR2 FYNNEI. The CDR3 length is 15 residues. CDR3 amino acids: CASSEGGGANQPQHF. The CDR3 DNA is TGTGCCAGCAGTGAAGGCGGGGGCGCGAATCAGCCCCAGCATTTT. Drawing the rest from reference TRBV2 and TRBJ1-5, the complete variable domain is EPEVTQTPSHQVTQMGQEVILRCVPISNHLYFYWYRQILGQKVEFLVSFYNNEISEKSEIFDDQFSVERPDGSNFTLKIRSTKLEDSAMYFCASSEGGGANQPQHFGDGTRLSIL.

A few counts support this clonotype. The V call is TRBV12-3 or TRBV12-4, the J call TRBJ2-3; TRBD2 matches 11 bases. V shed 1 base and J 1 base; nucleotides not matched to a gene: 1. This CDR3 is 16 amino acids long. CDR3 amino acids: CASSLVLAGGTDTQYF. In nucleotides, the CDR3 is TGTGCCAGCAGTTTAGTACTAGCGGGGGGCACAGATACGCAGTATTTT.

Ten or more counts support this clonotype. The chain links TRBV6-5 to TRBJ1-1; 8 bases are shared with TRBD1. Germline assignment: CDR1 MNHEY and CDR2 SVGAGI. V was clipped by 0 bases and J by 4 bases; unmatched bases: 10. There are 17 residues in the CDR3. CDR3 loop: CASSYSTQGARGTEAFF. The CDR3 DNA reads TGTGCCAGCAGTTACTCGACCCAGGGGGCGCGCGGCACTGAAGCTTTCTTT.

This clonotype occurred many times. The chain joins TRBV5-1 to TRBJ2-2, with 7 bases that match TRBD1. CDR3 length: 16 amino acids. Germline values: CDR1 SGHRS, CDR2 YFSETQ. V lost 0 bases and J lost 3; bases outside the gene matches: 5. The CDR3: CASSLGDREYTGELFF. CDR3 nucleotides: TGCGCCAGCAGCTTGGGAGACAGGGAATACACCGGGGAGCTGTTTTTT.

In this sample, this clonotype turned up many times. The chain combines TRBV12-3 or TRBV12-4 with TRBJ1-5; D not certain. V was clipped by 6 bases and J by 6 bases, with 18 bases between them. The CDR3 is 15 amino acids. As DNA, the CDR3 is TGTGCCAGCAGCCCCGGGTCTGGATATACTCAGCCCCAGCATTTT. Encoded protein: CASSPGSGYTQPQHF.

This rearrangement joins TRBV6-6 to TRBJ2-3, with D perhaps matching TRBD2 (7 bases). V was trimmed by 0 bases and J by 2 bases, leaving 15 bases between them. The CDR3 runs 17 residues. Germline loops: CDR1 MNHNY, CDR2 SVGAGI (reference sequence). The CDR3, as DNA: TGTGCCAGCAGTTACTCGAGTAACGGGGGGCACACAGATACGCAGTATTTT. Encoded protein: CASSYSSNGGHTDTQYF.

The sample holds many counts of this clonotype. The genes are TRBV2 and TRBJ1-5; 7 nucleotides agree with TRBD1. Germline V gives CDR1 SNHLY, CDR2 FYNNEI. V dropped 6 bases and J dropped 3; count of bases not matched to a gene: 5. This CDR3 region has 14 residues. CDR3 residues: CASRTGSNNQPQHF. CDR3 nucleotides: TGTGCCAGCAGGACAGGGAGTAACAATCAGCCCCAGCATTTT.

V gene TRBV18 combines with J gene TRBJ1-5; 9 positions match TRBD1. V shed 3 bases, J shed 9 bases, and the junction held 6 bases outside the gene matches. The CDR3 consists of 14 residues. Germline CDR1 is KGHSH and CDR2 is LQKENI. CDR3 nucleotides: TGTGCCAGCTCACCGGACAGGGGTCTGGGGCCCCAGCATTTT. As protein: CASSPDRGLGPQHF.

This clonotype was detected a few times. The chain recombines TRBV30 with TRBJ1-4, with D tentatively TRBD1 (5 bases). The V gene lost 4 bases and the J gene lost 8 bases, with 20 bases spanning the gap. Per the germline V gene, CDR1 is GTSNPN and CDR2 is SVGIG (reference sequence). The CDR3 length is 15 residues. The CDR3 region is CAWMGQGRALEKLFF. As DNA, the CDR3 is TGTGCCTGGATGGGGCAGGGCCGGGCTCTGGAAAAACTGTTTTTT.

This clonotype was seen more than once but under ten times. The chain employs TRBV15 and TRBJ2-5, with 8 bases aligning to TRBD2. The V gene's germline CDR1 is LNHNV and CDR2 YYDKDF (reference sequence). J gave up 3 bases and V 0 bases, and 6 bases lay outside the gene matches. CDR3 length: 16 residues. The CDR3 DNA sequence: TGTGCCACCAGCAGAGATCTAGCGGGTACCAAAGAGACCCAGTACTTC. Translated, it gives CATSRDLAGTKETQYF.

This chain links TRBV19 with TRBJ1-6, with D uncertain. Germline V gene sequence: CDR1 LNHDA, CDR2 SQIVND (reference sequence). The V and J ends lost 1 base and 8 bases respectively, with 9 bases between them. The CDR3 covers 14 residues. In DNA, the CDR3 is TGTGCCAGTAGTATAGGAGGGATTGATTCACCCCTCCACTTT. It translates to CASSIGGIDSPLHF.

This clonotype was seen many times. This chain links TRBV20-1 with TRBJ1-2; 7 nucleotides line up with TRBD1. J gave up 4 bases and V 6 bases, and 5 bases lay outside the gene matches. The V gene's germline CDR1 is DFQATT and CDR2 SNEGSKA (reference sequence). The CDR3 is 12 amino acids. The CDR3 region has the DNA TGCAGTGCAACAGGGGAGGGCTATGGCTACACCTTC. Its protein product is CSATGEGYGYTF.

This clonotype was counted at least ten times. J is TRBJ2-7 and V is TRBV16; D may correspond to TRBD1 or TRBD2 (5 bases each). This CDR3 region has 12 residues. The V end lost 0 bases, the J end lost 12 bases, and 12 bases lay between the germline ends. CDR1 KGHSY and CDR2 FQNENV come from the germline V gene. The CDR3 sequence: CASSQSKGPVYF. CDR3 bases: TGTGCCAGCAGCCAATCAAAGGGACCGGTGTACTTC.

This clonotype has a count of ten or more. The chain employs TRBV6-1 and TRBJ2-5; 10 positions agree with TRBD2. Trimming removed 5 bases from V and 7 bases from J; junction bases left unmatched: 4. CDR1 MNHNS and CDR2 SASEGT come from the germline V gene. This CDR3 is 13 amino acids long. The DNA of the CDR3 is TGTGCCAGCAGTCCGGGACTAGCGAGGACCCAGTACTTC. It codes for CASSPGLARTQYF.

V gene TRBV19 combines with J gene TRBJ2-1, with 10 bases aligning to TRBD1. CDR1 and CDR2 (germline): LNHDA, SQIVND (reference sequence). Trimming took 4 bases from V and 4 from J; bases not matched to a gene: 4. The CDR3 contains 15 residues. This CDR3 is CASSKRQGAYNEQFF. The CDR3 DNA reads as TGTGCCAGTAGTAAGCGACAGGGGGCATACAATGAGCAGTTCTTC.

V usage is TRBV24-1 and J usage is TRBJ2-2; TRBD1 aligns across 7 bases. V lost 2 bases, J lost 1 base, and 3 bases stayed unmatched. The CDR3 consists of 16 residues. CDR1 and CDR2 from the germline V gene are KGHDR and SFDVKD. Here the CDR3 DNA reads TGTGCCACCAGTGATTCCTGGACAGGGAACACCGGGGAGCTGTTTTTT. It yields the protein CATSDSWTGNTGELFF.

This clonotype was observed many times. V is TRBV18 and J is TRBJ1-1; unclear D gene. The CDR3 spans 13 residues. From germline, CDR1 is KGHSH and CDR2 LQKENI. Trimming pared 3 bases from V and 6 bases from J, leaving 11 bases between. The CDR3, as DNA: TGTGCCAGCTCACCGGCACAATCTGCTGAAGCTTTCTTT. Amino acids: CASSPAQSAEAFF.

A few counts support this clonotype. As DNA, the CDR3 is TGTGCCAGTAGTATCATTGGGGGCAGACAGCCCCAGCATTTT. Translated, it gives CASSIIGGRQPQHF. The V call is TRBV19, the J call TRBJ1-5; a possible D gene is TRBD1 (6 bases). Germline V gene lookup returns CDR1 LNHDA and CDR2 SQIVND (reference sequence). The V gene lost 3 bases and the J gene lost 7 bases, with 13 bases spanning the gap. CDR3 length equals 14 residues.

This clonotype has a count of ten or more. The chain is built from TRBV2 and TRBJ2-5, with D possibly TRBD2 on 6 matching bases. Between the trimmed V and J ends, which lost 1 base and 5 bases, there was a span of 17 bases. CDR3 length: 16 amino acids. In germline, CDR1 is SNHLY, CDR2 FYNNEI. The CDR3 nucleotides are TGTGCCAGCAGTGAAGGGAGGGCAGGGAGGAGGGAGACCCAGTACTTC. As protein: CASSEGRAGRRETQYF.

This clonotype came up a few times. For the CDR3, the DNA is TGTGCCAGCAGCTTAGTAGCGTGGACAGAAGCAACTAATGAAAAACTGTTTTTT. It is translated as CASSLVAWTEATNEKLFF. The J gene is TRBJ1-4, the V gene TRBV7-9; TRBD1 is a possible D gene (6 bases). Trimming took off 1 base at V and 0 bases at J, with 15 bases between the two ends. Germline CDR1 is SEHNR and CDR2 is FQNEAQ (reference sequence). The CDR3 extends over 18 amino acids.

The genes are TRBV19 and TRBJ1-1, with D perhaps matching TRBD1 (6 bases). The ends were cut back, 4 bases at V and 0 bases at J, with 15 bases in the middle. Germline lookup yields CDR1 LNHDA and CDR2 SQIVND (reference sequence). The CDR3 sequence is 16 residues long. The CDR3 sequence is CASSKGQSGVNTEAFF. CDR3 sequence (DNA): TGTGCCAGTAGTAAGGGACAATCAGGGGTGAACACTGAAGCTTTCTTT.

This clonotype was seen a handful of times. This sequence joins TRBV29-1 and TRBJ2-1, with 12 bases fitting TRBD1. Germline CDR1 is SQVTM and CDR2 is ANQGSEA. V lost 3 bases, J lost 9 bases, and 3 bases stayed unmatched. The CDR3 sequence is 13 residues long. The CDR3 bases are TGCAGCGTTGAGGGACAGGGGGCTGCTGAGCAGTTCTTC. It translates to CSVEGQGAAEQFF.

The rearrangement links TRBV6-2 or TRBV6-3 to TRBJ1-3, with D possibly TRBD1 on 5 matching bases. This CDR3 has 16 amino acids. Germline CDR1 is MNHEY and CDR2 is SVGEGT. Trimming took 6 bases from V and 2 from J, leaving 17 bases between them. CDR3 nucleotide sequence: TGTGCCAGCAGCCTGGGGGGTCCGAAGACTGGAAACACCATATATTTT. Protein product: CASSLGGPKTGNTIYF.

This clonotype has a handful of counts. The genes are TRBV18 and TRBJ2-7; a weak D match, TRBD1 (5 bases). The germline CDR1 and CDR2 sequences are KGHSH and LQKENI. V was clipped by 3 bases and J by 2 bases, with 14 bases between them. CDR3 length: 15 residues. The CDR3 DNA follows: TGTGCCAGCTCACCGCCGCCAGGGAAAACCTACGAGCAGTACTTC. Its protein product is CASSPPPGKTYEQYF.

This chain uses TRBV18 with TRBJ1-1, with D perhaps matching TRBD1 (6 bases). Germline values: CDR1 KGHSH, CDR2 LQKENI. The CDR3 totals 14 residues. V lost 6 bases and J lost 0, with 11 bases in between. The CDR3 DNA reads TGTGCCAGCTCTCCGGACAGCATGAACACTGAAGCTTTCTTT. Translation gives CASSPDSMNTEAFF.

This clonotype was seen at least ten times. The chain recombines TRBV7-7 with TRBJ2-1; no firm D call. The length of the CDR3 is 16 residues. Germline V gene lookup returns CDR1 SSHAT and CDR2 FNYEAQ (reference sequence). With 2 bases removed from V and 4 bases from J, the gap between germline ends came to 15 bases. CDR3 region: CASSLKSSLAYNEQFF. The CDR3, as DNA: TGTGCCAGCAGCTTAAAGTCCTCCCTCGCATACAATGAGCAGTTCTTC.

In this sample, this clonotype turned up many times. This chain uses TRBV19 with TRBJ2-3, with TRBD2 matching over 11 bases. Trimming took 3 bases from V and 2 from J; bases not matched to a gene: 13. CDR3 length: 19 residues. Looked up from germline, CDR1 is LNHDA and CDR2 is SQIVND (reference sequence). This CDR3 is CASSMASGGPRLVTDTQYF. CDR3 nucleotides: TGTGCCAGTAGTATGGCTAGCGGGGGGCCAAGGTTGGTCACAGATACGCAGTATTTT.

This clonotype was picked up many times. This chain links TRBV9 with TRBJ1-2; the D is unclear. CDR1 and CDR2 from the germline V gene are SGDLS and YYNGEE. The V end was cut by 0 bases, the J end by 5 bases, with 17 bases between. The CDR3 loop spans 16 amino acids. Here the CDR3 DNA reads TGTGCCAGCAGCGTAGCTGGATCGTCGGAGGGATATGGCTACACCTTC. It encodes CASSVAGSSEGYGYTF.

The sample holds many counts of this clonotype. The chain recombines TRBV6-1 with TRBJ1-4; no reliable D call. The germline V gene has CDR1 MNHNS and CDR2 SASEGT. V lost 6 bases, J lost 2 bases, and 10 bases lay in between. CDR3 length: 14 residues. CDR3 protein: CASRVTTTNEKLFF. CDR3 DNA: TGTGCCAGCAGGGTGACGACGACTAATGAAAAACTGTTTTTT.

The rearrangement joins TRBV18 to TRBJ2-1, with 10 positions matching TRBD1. The CDR3 contains 14 residues. CDR1 is KGHSH and CDR2 is LQKENI in the germline V gene. V shed 3 bases and J 9 bases; nucleotides not matched to a gene: 5. The CDR3 bases are TGTGCCAGCTCACCGGGACAGGGGCTAGGTGAGCAGTTCTTC. Protein: CASSPGQGLGEQFF.